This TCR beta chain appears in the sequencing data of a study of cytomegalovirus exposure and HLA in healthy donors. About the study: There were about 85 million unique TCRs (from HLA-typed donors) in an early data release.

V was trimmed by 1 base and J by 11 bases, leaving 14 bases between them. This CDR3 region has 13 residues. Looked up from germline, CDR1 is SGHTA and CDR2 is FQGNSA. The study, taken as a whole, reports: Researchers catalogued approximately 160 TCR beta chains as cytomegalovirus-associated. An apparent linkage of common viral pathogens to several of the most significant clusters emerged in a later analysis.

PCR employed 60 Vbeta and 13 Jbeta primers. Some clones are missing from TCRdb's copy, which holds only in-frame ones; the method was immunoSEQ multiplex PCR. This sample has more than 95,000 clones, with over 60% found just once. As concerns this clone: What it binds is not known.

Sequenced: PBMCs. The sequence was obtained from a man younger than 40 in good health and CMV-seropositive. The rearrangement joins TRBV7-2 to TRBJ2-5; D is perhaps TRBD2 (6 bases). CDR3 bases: TGTGCCAGCAGCTTAGGTCCCTGGGAGGAGCAGTACTTC. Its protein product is CASSLGPWEEQYF.